This TCR beta chain is drawn from a study of control samples from healthy donors and cancer patients. Clones were read by immunoSEQ multiplex PCR, and TCRdb kept only the in-frame ones, dropping some. The top ten clones hold around 8% of a sample with around 150,000 clones, around 96% of them seen once. J was trimmed by 5 bases and V by 2 bases; bases with no gene match: 9. This CDR3 region has 16 residues. The germline V gene has CDR1 MNHEY and CDR2 SVGEGT. This receptor was obtained from a middle-aged woman in good health. The chain is built from TRBV6-2 or TRBV6-3 and TRBJ1-1, with 9 nucleotides matching TRBD1. Sequencing was carried out using blood. This CDR3 reads CASSYPTGGRRTEAFF. CDR3 coding DNA: TGTGCCAGCAGTTACCCAACAGGGGGCAGGAGAACTGAAGCTTTCTTT.